This note documents a single TCR beta chain sequence. The antigen remains unidentified. The data were taken from a study of cytomegalovirus exposure and HLA in healthy donors. Study-wide results and caveats: Later analysis showed TCR association rates varying by HLA locus, highest for DRB1 and lowest for HLA-C. The study listed under 200 cytomegalovirus-associated TCR beta chains. The study reported that TCR beta sequences accurately predicted HLA-A and HLA-B alleles in most subjects. The authors later linked a missense DCLRE1C variant to TCR beta V- and J-gene trimming.

60 Vbeta and 13 Jbeta primers were used in PCR. TCRdb's copy holds only in-frame clones and misses some; the assay was immunoSEQ multiplex PCR. This sample has about 92,000 clones; roughly 63% occur once, and the top ten carry 2.5% to 3%. The CDR3 contains 15 residues. Trimming took 6 bases from V and 3 from J, leaving 15 bases between them. CDR1 and CDR2 (germline): MNHNS, SASEGT. The material sequenced was PBMCs. The source is a man in his forties or fifties in good health and CMV-seronegative. The J gene is TRBJ1-5, the V gene TRBV6-1; a weak D match, TRBD1 (5 bases). CDR3 protein: CASRTRAGDNQPQHF. The CDR3 DNA reads as TGTGCCAGCAGAACGCGGGCGGGGGACAATCAGCCCCAGCATTTT.